This is a list of T cell receptor beta chains from one sample in a study of shared clonotypes between healthy human individuals. Sequencing used immunoSEQ multiplex PCR; TCRdb keeps in-frame clones, though not all of them. The sample has over 850,000 clones; 75% to 85% are singletons. The sample comprised memory CD4+ T cells from PBMCs. All receptors derive from a man between 18 and 29 years old in good health. Some clones in this sample may be carry-over from other donors' samples. CDR3s include the opening cysteine and the closing phenylalanine or tryptophan. A D gene is named only where the DNA matches it firmly. Size values are once, few and many counts, or a class for expanded clones, and some rows have none.

d_call	clone_size	v_call	j_call	cdr3_aa	cdr3_nt
TRBD2	NA	TRBV7-9	TRBJ2-1	CASSATGLVIHEQFF	TGTGCCAGCAGCGCTACGGGACTAGTAATTCACGAGCAGTTCTTC
NA	NA	TRBV29-1	TRBJ2-5	CSVIRDEETQYF	TGCAGCGTAATCCGGGACGAGGAAACCCAGTACTTC
NA	NA	TRBV19	TRBJ2-7	CASSISGYSYEQYF	TGTGCCAGTAGTATAAGCGGGTACTCCTACGAGCAGTACTTC
NA	NA	TRBV4-1	TRBJ1-2	CASSPMGVNYGYTF	TGCGCCAGCAGCCCCATGGGGGTGAACTATGGCTACACCTTC
NA	NA	TRBV7-2	TRBJ2-5	CASSLEILSTQYF	TGTGCCAGCAGCTTAGAGATTCTAAGCACCCAGTACTTC
NA	NA	TRBV7-3	TRBJ2-3	CASSLGRGTADTQYF	TGTGCCAGCAGCTTGGGGCGAGGTACGGCAGATACGCAGTATTTT
TRBD1	NA	TRBV5-1	TRBJ1-4	CASSLTFTTGRPNEKLFF	TGCGCCAGCAGCCTCACATTTACGACAGGGAGGCCTAATGAAAAACTGTTTTTT
NA	few	TRBV19	TRBJ2-3	CASSVTKYVGTDTQYF	TGTGCCAGTAGCGTAACAAAGTATGTCGGCACAGATACGCAGTATTTT
TRBD2	NA	TRBV5-5	TRBJ2-7	CASSLVFLAGNYEQYF	TGTGCCAGCAGCTTGGTATTCCTAGCGGGAAACTACGAGCAGTACTTC
NA	NA	TRBV30	TRBJ2-2	CAWSAGVGDTGELFF	TGTGCCTGGAGCGCAGGGGTTGGCGACACCGGGGAGCTGTTTTTT
NA	NA	TRBV7-2	TRBJ1-2	CASSLRPSTNYGYTF	TGTGCCAGCAGTCTCCGACCCTCCACTAACTATGGCTACACCTTC
NA	NA	TRBV5-1	TRBJ2-2	CASSLVQRNTGELFF	TGCGCCAGCAGCTTGGTTCAGAGAAACACCGGGGAGCTGTTTTTT
NA	NA	TRBV27	TRBJ2-7	CASSFQGSSYEQYF	TGTGCCAGCAGTTTCCAGGGGAGTTCCTACGAGCAGTACTTC
TRBD2	NA	TRBV5-1	TRBJ2-4	CASSSGTSGRSVDIQYF	TGCGCCAGCAGCTCGGGGACTAGCGGGAGAAGTGTAGACATTCAGTACTTC
NA	NA	TRBV28	TRBJ1-2	CASSLGGANYGYTF	TGTGCCAGCAGTTTAGGGGGGGCTAACTATGGCTACACCTTC
NA	NA	TRBV7-2	TRBJ2-3	CASSLVVDTDTQYF	TGTGCCAGCAGCTTAGTAGTAGACACAGATACGCAGTATTTT
TRBD1	NA	TRBV5-1	TRBJ2-7	CASSQPTGTGVVYF	TGCGCCAGCAGCCAACCCACCGGGACAGGGGTTGTGTACTTC
NA	NA	TRBV6-5	TRBJ1-5	CASGGVDQPQHF	TGTGCCAGCGGGGGAGTAGATCAGCCCCAGCATTTT
NA	NA	TRBV28	TRBJ1-3	CASSLGGIVDSGNTIYF	TGTGCCAGCAGTTTAGGGGGGATCGTAGATTCTGGAAACACCATATATTTT
NA	NA	TRBV18	TRBJ2-7	CASSPNPPRSGEQYF	TGTGCCAGCTCACCTAATCCACCGCGAAGCGGCGAGCAGTACTTC
TRBD1	few	TRBV19	TRBJ1-3	CASSSRQGATGNTIYF	TGTGCCAGTAGTTCCCGACAGGGGGCGACGGGAAACACCATATATTTT
NA	NA	TRBV9	TRBJ2-2	CASSGAGGQNTGELFF	TGTGCCAGCAGCGGGGCCGGTGGCCAGAACACCGGGGAGCTGTTTTTT
NA	few	TRBV28	TRBJ2-7	CASSLPGRYEQYF	TGTGCCAGCAGTTTGCCAGGGCGCTACGAGCAGTACTTC
NA	NA	TRBV7-7	TRBJ1-1	CASSSQVNTEAFF	TGTGCCAGCAGCTCCCAGGTGAACACTGAAGCTTTCTTT
TRBD1	NA	TRBV29-1	TRBJ2-7	CSVVGQGTSYEQYF	TGCAGCGTAGTGGGACAGGGAACCTCCTACGAGCAGTACTTC
NA	NA	TRBV5-4	TRBJ2-1	CASSLGGLSLYNEQFF	TGTGCCAGCAGCTTGGGTGGACTATCCCTTTACAATGAGCAGTTCTTC
NA	NA	TRBV28	TRBJ1-1	CASSPLGTEAFF	TGTGCCAGCAGTCCGCTAGGGACTGAAGCTTTCTTT
TRBD2	once	TRBV5-1	TRBJ2-3	CASSEGLAGGADTQYF	TGCGCCAGCAGCGAGGGACTAGCGGGAGGCGCAGATACGCAGTATTTT
NA	NA	TRBV6-6	TRBJ2-3	CASGLRASTDTQYF	TGTGCCAGCGGGCTTCGAGCTAGCACAGATACGCAGTATTTT
NA	NA	TRBV11-3	TRBJ2-3	CASSYPIGTGTDTQYF	TGTGCCAGCAGCTACCCGATTGGGACGGGCACAGATACGCAGTATTTT
TRBD1	NA	TRBV4-2	TRBJ1-1	CASSQDKRQGGTEAFF	TGTGCCAGCAGCCAAGATAAGAGGCAGGGGGGGACTGAAGCTTTCTTT
NA	NA	TRBV27	TRBJ2-1	CASVDHSSYNEQFF	TGTGCCAGCGTAGACCATAGCTCCTACAATGAGCAGTTCTTC
NA	NA	TRBV7-2	TRBJ2-2	CASSLESPGELFF	TGTGCCAGCAGCTTAGAGTCCCCCGGGGAGCTGTTTTTT
TRBD2	NA	TRBV7-6	TRBJ2-1	CASSSGGGEYEQFF	TGTGCCAGCAGCTCGGGCGGGGGGGAATATGAGCAGTTCTTC
TRBD2	NA	TRBV4-2	TRBJ2-7	CASSQSTSGSSYEQYF	TGTGCCAGCAGCCAGTCGACTAGCGGGAGCTCCTACGAGCAGTACTTC
NA	once	TRBV28	TRBJ1-2	CASSLPEVGYTF	TGTGCCAGCAGTTTACCCGAGGTTGGCTACACCTTC